Within the sample, the clone carrying this T cell receptor beta chain is medium-sized. Its antigen is undetermined. TCRdb called the reads again in MiXCR, with one record for every CDR3 protein. This sample carries more than 6,000 distinct CDR3 sequences, approximately 17% of them seen once, and the ten largest clones take under 4.5%. The data were taken from a study of liver allograft versus peripheral blood T cells. Study-wide background: A comparison was made between T cell receptor repertoires in transplanted livers and those in recipients' peripheral blood. Broader study findings: Peripheral blood T cell receptor repertoires reportedly differed from those found within liver allografts.

The CDR3 runs 16 residues. Germline V gene data show CDR1 as PRHDT and CDR2 as FYEKMQ (reference sequence). V lost 5 bases and J lost 4, with 20 bases in between. This sequence originates from a human patient who had a liver transplant. These T cells may partly come from the graft donor. The rearrangement uses TRBV13 and TRBJ1-2, with D possibly TRBD1 on 6 matching bases. CDR3 loop: CASSRRGTSQGYGYTF. The CDR3 DNA sequence: TGTGCCAGCAGCCGTAGGGGGACCAGTCAAGGCTATGGCTACACCTTC.